A single sample is the source of the 6 T cell receptor beta chains below, sequenced in a study of human T cells and chemical hapten exposure. Stated time point: pre-sensitization, week 0. Treatment: therapeutic diphenylcyclopropenone sensitization with weekly scalp DPC. TCRdb processed the RACE reads anew with MiXCR; each CDR3 protein has one entry. The repertoire holds some 400,000 distinct CDR3 sequences, with roughly 5% as singletons. The sample here was whole blood, taken in connection with sensitization to the hapten diphenylcyclopropenone (DPC). The source of these receptors is a woman aged 50 to 60 with alopecia areata. Some clones in this sample may be carry-over from other donors' samples.

The chain is built from TRBV3-1 and TRBJ2-7; a possible D gene is TRBD1 (5 bases). V lost 5 bases and J 2 bases, leaving 10 bases between the germline ends. The CDR3 runs 13 residues. CDR1 and CDR2 from the germline V gene are LGHDT and YNNKEL (reference sequence). CDR3: CASSTGVPYEQYF. For the CDR3, the DNA is TGTGCCAGCAGCACAGGTGTTCCCTACGAGCAGTACTTC.

This clonotype was counted many times. The J gene is TRBJ1-5, the V gene TRBV10-3, with D tentatively TRBD1 (6 bases). The germline V gene encodes CDR1 ENHRY and CDR2 SYGVKD. The CDR3 has 14 amino acids. The V gene lost 4 bases and the J gene lost 3 bases, with 10 bases spanning the gap. CDR3 bases: TGTGCCATCAGTGGATCAGGGGACAATCAGCCCCAGCATTTT. Protein product: CAISGSGDNQPQHF.

The rearrangement joins TRBV12-3 or TRBV12-4 to TRBJ1-1; TRBD1 agrees at 7 bases. The junction had 13 bases not matched to a gene; V was cut back by 7 bases and J by 5 bases. The CDR3 loop spans 15 amino acids. CDR3 sequence (DNA): TGTGCCAGCACGCAACTCCAGACAGGGCCGACTGAAGCTTTCTTT. Its protein product is CASTQLQTGPTEAFF.

This clonotype was seen repeatedly, ten times or more. This chain connects TRBV29-1 to TRBJ2-4; the D is unclear. This CDR3 is 12 amino acids long. The V end was cut by 8 bases, the J end by 5 bases, with 13 bases between. The germline CDR1 and CDR2 sequences are SQVTM and ANQGSEA. The CDR3 sequence: CSPMAEQNIQYF. In DNA form, the CDR3 reads TGCAGCCCTATGGCTGAACAAAACATTCAGTACTTC.

A few counts support this clonotype. The chain uses TRBV20-1 and TRBJ2-7; 14 nucleotides match TRBD2. V was clipped by 5 bases and J by 5 bases; unmatched bases: 8. CDR1 and CDR2 (germline): DFQATT, SNEGSKA (reference sequence). The CDR3 length is 15 residues. The CDR3 sequence is CSAGRLAGGSDEQYF. The DNA of the CDR3 is TGCAGTGCTGGGAGACTAGCGGGAGGGAGCGACGAGCAGTACTTC.

This clonotype was found many times. V usage is TRBV7-6 and J usage is TRBJ2-1, with D unclear. Germline CDR1 SGHVS, CDR2 FNYEAQ. The CDR3 is made up of 13 amino acids. Between the trimmed V and J ends, which lost 4 bases and 8 bases, there was a span of 12 bases. The CDR3 region has the DNA TGTGCCAGCAGCTCTCACCTCCTGGATGAGCAGTTCTTC. Translation: CASSSHLLDEQFF. Full variable domain (missing parts from reference TRBV7-6 and TRBJ2-1): GAGVSQSPRYKVTKRGQDVALRCDPISGHVSLYWYRQALGQGPEFLTYFNYEAQQDKSGLPNDRFSAERPEGSISTLTIQRTEQRDSAMYRCASSSHLLDEQFFGPGTRLTVL.